Each of the 2 T cell receptor beta chains below was sequenced from the same sample in a study of cytomegalovirus exposure and HLA in healthy donors (dated by TCRdb to about 2017). The library came from the immunoSEQ multiplex PCR assay. For the multiplex PCR, a mixture combining 60 forward primers for TCR Vbeta segments and 13 reverse primers for TCR Jbeta segments was used. Drawn from immuneACCESS, this table holds only the in-frame rearrangements with V and J called that TCRdb kept. Clones are partly lost; checked studies trace under half to an unresolved V gene and leave the rest unexplained. The sample profile shows roughly 150,000 clones; 85% of them were found once. The ten largest clonotypes hold 1% of the sample. Sequencing was done on a sample of PBMCs. These receptors all stem from a boy aged 2 to 10 in good health and CMV-seronegative.

The chain joins TRBV6-4 to TRBJ1-2, with 11 bases identical to TRBD1. The trim removed 3 bases at V and 8 bases at J, leaving 5 bases unmatched. Germline loops: CDR1 MRHNA, CDR2 SNTAGT. The CDR3 is made up of 14 amino acids. The CDR3 sequence: CASSETGQGGGYTF. CDR3 in DNA: TGTGCCAGCAGTGAAACGGGACAGGGGGGCGGCTACACCTTC.

V and J are TRBV28 and TRBJ1-5; no clear D gene. The CDR3 is 13 residues long. The germline V gene encodes CDR1 MDHEN and CDR2 SYDVKM. With 3 bases removed from V and 6 bases from J, the gap between germline ends came to 9 bases. CDR3 sequence reads: CASSLNSPQPQHF. The CDR3 DNA sequence: TGTGCCAGCAGTTTGAACAGCCCTCAGCCCCAGCATTTT.